The rows below give T cell receptor beta chains drawn from one sample of a study of T cells expressing NK-cell markers. No DNA is given; TCRdb re-called the 5' RACE reads and lists each CDR3 protein once. The sample has 300,000 or so distinct CDR3 sequences, and its top ten clones hold roughly 4.2%. Material for sequencing was blood T cells: a sorted CD56 or NKG2C T cell subset, CD4+ or CD8+ T cells, or bulk PBMC T cells (not recorded which). The source of these receptors is a woman between 18 and 70 years old in good health. Each CDR3 is given with its conserved first and last residue.

>TRBV29-1|TRBJ1-5|14
CSVEYPGGVQPQHF
>TRBV3-1|TRBJ1-1|13
CASSGTGYTEAFF
>TRBV5-6|TRBJ1-4|16
CASSLQPTGGSLELFF
>TRBV7-2|TRBJ1-6|14
CASSYRGYNSPLHF
>TRBV11-2|TRBJ2-5|15
CASSELAGIVETQYF
>TRBV20-1|TRBJ2-5|14
CSAMRGSSGETQYF
>TRBV4-3|TRBJ1-2|15
CASSQEGQGVYGYTF
>TRBV20-1|TRBJ2-2|14
CSARKQGATGELFF
>TRBV7-9|TRBJ1-6|16
CASSLLPGSNNSPLHF
>TRBV18|TRBJ2-5|15
CASSPPGYREETQYF
>TRBV12-3/TRBV12-4|TRBJ2-3|13
CASSWYSTDTQYF
>TRBV20-1|TRBJ2-7|14
CSARRGSKDYEQYF
>TRBV20-1|TRBJ1-4|12
CSARLEDEKLFF
>TRBV12-3/TRBV12-4|TRBJ1-5|15
CASSFAAGGNQPQHF
>TRBV7-9|TRBJ1-1|17
CASSPQPILRRNTEAFF
>TRBV20-1|TRBJ1-1|13
CSARDTAYTEAFF
>TRBV20-1|TRBJ2-5|15
CSARAGLVNQETQYF
>TRBV20-1|TRBJ2-2|14
CSARSRANTGELFF
>TRBV29-1|TRBJ2-4|12
CSGTGGKNIQYF
>TRBV7-2|TRBJ2-7|14
CASSRGQGGDEQYF
>TRBV4-3|TRBJ2-3|16
CASSQGPGPTTDTQYF
>TRBV20-1|TRBJ2-4|21
CSARGGTSGGYARVAKNIQYF
>TRBV10-3|TRBJ2-3|15
CAAGSVKFGTDTQYF
>TRBV5-6|TRBJ1-2|16
CASSRRPGTGVYGYTF
>TRBV11-2|TRBJ1-1|13
CASSPRPFTEAFF
>TRBV6-1|TRBJ2-1|15
CASRLDQSSYNEQFF
>TRBV4-3|TRBJ1-1|15
CASSQGWASNTEAFF
>TRBV29-1|TRBJ1-1|12
CSVEEGNTEAFF
>TRBV27|TRBJ2-1|15
CASSFRRGSYNEQFF
>TRBV7-8|TRBJ2-7|16
CASSLELLAGGPEQYF
>TRBV4-2|TRBJ2-3|15
CASSQDRGSTDTQYF
>TRBV30|TRBJ2-1|14
CAWSLAGGSREQFF
>TRBV6-5|TRBJ2-3|16
CASSYVRGHPTDTQYF
>TRBV29-1|TRBJ2-2|14
CSVVAGPNTGELFF
>TRBV14|TRBJ2-7|12
CASSPNFREQYF